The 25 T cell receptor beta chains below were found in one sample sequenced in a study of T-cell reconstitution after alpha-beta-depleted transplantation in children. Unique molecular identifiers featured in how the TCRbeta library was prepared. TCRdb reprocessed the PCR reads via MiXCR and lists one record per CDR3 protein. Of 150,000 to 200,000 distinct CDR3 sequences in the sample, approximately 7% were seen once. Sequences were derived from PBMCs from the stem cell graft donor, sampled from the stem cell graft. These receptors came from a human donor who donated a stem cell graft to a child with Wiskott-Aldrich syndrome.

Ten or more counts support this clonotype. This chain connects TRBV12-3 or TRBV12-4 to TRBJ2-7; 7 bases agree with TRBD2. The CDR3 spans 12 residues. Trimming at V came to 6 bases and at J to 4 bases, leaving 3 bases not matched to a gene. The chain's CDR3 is CASSLAAYEQYF. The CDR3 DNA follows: TGTGCCAGCAGCCTAGCGGCATACGAGCAGTACTTC.

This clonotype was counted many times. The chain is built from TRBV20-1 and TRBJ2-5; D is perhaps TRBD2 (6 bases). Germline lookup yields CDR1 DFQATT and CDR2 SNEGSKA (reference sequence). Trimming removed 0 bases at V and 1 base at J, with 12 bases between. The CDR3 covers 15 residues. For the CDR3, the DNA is TGCAGTGCTAGAGATCATGGCGGGGCCCAAGAGACCCAGTACTTC. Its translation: CSARDHGGAQETQYF.

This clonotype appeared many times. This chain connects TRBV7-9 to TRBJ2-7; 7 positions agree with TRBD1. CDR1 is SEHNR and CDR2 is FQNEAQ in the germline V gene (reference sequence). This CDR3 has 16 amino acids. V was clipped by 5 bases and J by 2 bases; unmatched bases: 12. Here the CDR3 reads CASSNGGRGRAYEQYF. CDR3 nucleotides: TGTGCCAGCAGCAACGGTGGCAGGGGGAGAGCCTACGAGCAGTACTTC.

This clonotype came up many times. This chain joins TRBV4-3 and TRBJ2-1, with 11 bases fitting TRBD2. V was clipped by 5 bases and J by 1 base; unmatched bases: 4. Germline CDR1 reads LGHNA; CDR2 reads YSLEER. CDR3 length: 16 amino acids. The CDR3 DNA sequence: TGCGCCAGCAGCAAACGACTAGCGGGATCCTACAATGAGCAGTTCTTC. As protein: CASSKRLAGSYNEQFF.

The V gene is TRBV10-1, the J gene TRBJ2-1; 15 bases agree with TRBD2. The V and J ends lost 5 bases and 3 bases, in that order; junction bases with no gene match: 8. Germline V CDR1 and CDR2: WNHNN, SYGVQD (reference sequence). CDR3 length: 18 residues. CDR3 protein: CASSWGTSGGPGYNEQFF. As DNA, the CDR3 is TGCGCCAGCAGTTGGGGGACTAGCGGGGGGCCAGGCTACAATGAGCAGTTCTTC.

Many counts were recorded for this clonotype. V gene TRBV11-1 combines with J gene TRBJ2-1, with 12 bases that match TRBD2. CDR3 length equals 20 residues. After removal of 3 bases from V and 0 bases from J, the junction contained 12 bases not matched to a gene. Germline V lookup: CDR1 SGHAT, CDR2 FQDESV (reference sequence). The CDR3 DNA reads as TGTGCCAGCAGCTTCAAGGGACTAGCGGGTCGCGGGAGCTCCTACAATGAGCAGTTCTTC. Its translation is CASSFKGLAGRGSSYNEQFF. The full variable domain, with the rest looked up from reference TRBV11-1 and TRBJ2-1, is EAEVAQSPRYKITEKSQAVAFWCDPISGHATLYWYRQILGQGPELLVQFQDESVVDDSQLPKDRFSAERLKGVDSTLKIQPAELGDSAMYLCASSFKGLAGRGSSYNEQFFGPGTRLTVL.

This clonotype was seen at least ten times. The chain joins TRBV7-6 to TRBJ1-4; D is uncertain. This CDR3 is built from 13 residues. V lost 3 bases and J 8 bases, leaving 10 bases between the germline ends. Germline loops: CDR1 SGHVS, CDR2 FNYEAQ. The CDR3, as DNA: TGTGCCAGCAGCTTTTCGACGGAAGAAAAACTGTTTTTT. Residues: CASSFSTEEKLFF.

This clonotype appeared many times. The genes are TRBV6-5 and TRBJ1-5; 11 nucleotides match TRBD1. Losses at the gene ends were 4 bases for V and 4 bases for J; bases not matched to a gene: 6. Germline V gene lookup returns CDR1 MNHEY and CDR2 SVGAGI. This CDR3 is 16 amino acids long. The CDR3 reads CASSSAGTGGNQPQHF. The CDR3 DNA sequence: TGTGCCAGCAGTTCGGCCGGGACAGGGGGTAATCAGCCCCAGCATTTT.

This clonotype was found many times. The CDR3 nucleotides read TGCAGCGTCGTCGGGACGGGCCTGAAGCTACGCGAGCAGTACTTC. Encoded protein: CSVVGTGLKLREQYF. This chain joins TRBV29-1 and TRBJ2-7; D may correspond to TRBD1 or TRBD2 (5 bases each). The germline gives CDR1 SQVTM, CDR2 ANQGSEA. CDR3 length equals 15 residues. The V gene lost 6 bases and the J gene lost 6 bases, with 24 bases spanning the gap.

This chain's CDR3 is CASGLYSYEQYF. The DNA for the CDR3 is TGTGCCTCCGGGCTGTACTCCTACGAGCAGTACTTC. The chain couples TRBV28 to TRBJ2-7; D not resolved. Germline assignment: CDR1 MDHEN and CDR2 SYDVKM. Trimming pared 11 bases from V and 0 bases from J, leaving 11 bases between. The CDR3 spans 12 residues.

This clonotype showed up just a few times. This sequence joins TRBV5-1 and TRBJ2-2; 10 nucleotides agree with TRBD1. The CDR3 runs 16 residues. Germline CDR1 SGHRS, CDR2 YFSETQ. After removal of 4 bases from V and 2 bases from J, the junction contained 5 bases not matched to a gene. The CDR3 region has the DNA TGCGCCAGCAGCCGGGGGACAGGGGCCAACACCGGGGAGCTGTTTTTT. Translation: CASSRGTGANTGELFF.

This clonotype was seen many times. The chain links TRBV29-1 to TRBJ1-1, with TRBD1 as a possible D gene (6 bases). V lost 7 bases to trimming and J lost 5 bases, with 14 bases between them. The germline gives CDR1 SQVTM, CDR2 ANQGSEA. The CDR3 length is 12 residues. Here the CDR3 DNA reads TGCAGCGGAAACAGGGAGGGGACTGAAGCTTTCTTT. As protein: CSGNREGTEAFF.

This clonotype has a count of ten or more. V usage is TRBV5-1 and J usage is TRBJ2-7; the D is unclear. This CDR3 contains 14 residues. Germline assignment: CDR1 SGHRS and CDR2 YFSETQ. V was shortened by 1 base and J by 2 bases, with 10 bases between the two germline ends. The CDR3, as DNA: TGCGCCAGCAGCTTGTCGCAAAGCGCCTACGAGCAGTACTTC. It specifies CASSLSQSAYEQYF.

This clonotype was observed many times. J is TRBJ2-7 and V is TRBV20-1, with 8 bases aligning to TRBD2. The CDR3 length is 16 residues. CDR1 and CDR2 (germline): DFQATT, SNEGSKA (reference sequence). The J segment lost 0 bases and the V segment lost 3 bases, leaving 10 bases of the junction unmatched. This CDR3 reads CSASGLGTRISYEQYF. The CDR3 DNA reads TGCAGTGCTAGCGGCCTTGGGACTAGGATCTCCTACGAGCAGTACTTC.

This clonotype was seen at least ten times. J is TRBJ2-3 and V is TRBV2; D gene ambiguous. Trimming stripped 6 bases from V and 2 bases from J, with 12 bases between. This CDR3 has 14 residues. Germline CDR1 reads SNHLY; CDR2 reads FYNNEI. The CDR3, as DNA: TGTGCCAGCAGCTATCTAGAATTCACAGATACGCAGTATTTT. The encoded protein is CASSYLEFTDTQYF.

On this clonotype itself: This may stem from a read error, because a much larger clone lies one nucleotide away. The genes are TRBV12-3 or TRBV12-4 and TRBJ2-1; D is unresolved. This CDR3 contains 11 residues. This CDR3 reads CTSSRIGEQFF. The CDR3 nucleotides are TGTACCAGCAGTCGCATTGGTGAGCAGTTCTTC.

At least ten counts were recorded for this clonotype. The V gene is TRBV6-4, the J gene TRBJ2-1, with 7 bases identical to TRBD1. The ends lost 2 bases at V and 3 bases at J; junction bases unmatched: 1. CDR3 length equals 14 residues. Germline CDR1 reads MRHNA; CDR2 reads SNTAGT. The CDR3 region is CASSDGTDYNEQFF. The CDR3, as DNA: TGTGCCAGCAGTGACGGGACAGACTACAATGAGCAGTTCTTC.

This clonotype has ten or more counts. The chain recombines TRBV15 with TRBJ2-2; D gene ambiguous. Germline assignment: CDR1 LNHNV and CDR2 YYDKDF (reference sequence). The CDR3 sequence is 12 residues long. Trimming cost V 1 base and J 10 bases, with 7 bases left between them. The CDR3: CATSRVGTELFF. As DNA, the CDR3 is TGTGCCACCAGCAGAGTGGGCACGGAGCTGTTTTTT.

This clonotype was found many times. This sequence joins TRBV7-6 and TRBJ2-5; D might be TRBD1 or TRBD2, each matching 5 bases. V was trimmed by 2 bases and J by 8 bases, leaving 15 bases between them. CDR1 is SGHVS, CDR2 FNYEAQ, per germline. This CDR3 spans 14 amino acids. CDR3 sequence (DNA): TGTGCCAGCAGCTTACTCGGGACGAGGGTAACCCAGTACTTC. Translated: CASSLLGTRVTQYF.

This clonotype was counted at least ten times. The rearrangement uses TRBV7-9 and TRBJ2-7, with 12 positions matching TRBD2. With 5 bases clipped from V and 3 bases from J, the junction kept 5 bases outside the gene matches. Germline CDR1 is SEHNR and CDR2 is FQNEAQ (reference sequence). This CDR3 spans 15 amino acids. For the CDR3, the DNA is TGTGCCAGCAGCCCCAGACTAGCGGGGGACTACGAGCAGTACTTC. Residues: CASSPRLAGDYEQYF.

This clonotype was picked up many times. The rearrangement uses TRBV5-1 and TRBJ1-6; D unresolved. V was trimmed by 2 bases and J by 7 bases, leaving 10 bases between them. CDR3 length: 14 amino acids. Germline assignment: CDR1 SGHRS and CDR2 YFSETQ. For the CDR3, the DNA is TGCGCCAGCAGCTTAGATGGACTGAATTCACCCCTCCACTTT. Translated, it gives CASSLDGLNSPLHF. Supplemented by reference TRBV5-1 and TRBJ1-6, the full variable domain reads KAGVTQTPRYLIKTRGQQVTLSCSPISGHRSVSWYQQTPGQGLQFLFEYFSETQRNKGNFPGRFSGRQFSNSRSEMNVSTLELGDSALYLCASSLDGLNSPLHFGNGTRLTVT.

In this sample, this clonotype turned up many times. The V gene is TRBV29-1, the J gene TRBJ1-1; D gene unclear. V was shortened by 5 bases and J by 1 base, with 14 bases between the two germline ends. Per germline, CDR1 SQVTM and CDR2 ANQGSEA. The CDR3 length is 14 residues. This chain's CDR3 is CSVRDARGNTEAFF. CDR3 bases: TGCAGCGTTAGAGACGCGCGAGGGAACACTGAAGCTTTCTTT.

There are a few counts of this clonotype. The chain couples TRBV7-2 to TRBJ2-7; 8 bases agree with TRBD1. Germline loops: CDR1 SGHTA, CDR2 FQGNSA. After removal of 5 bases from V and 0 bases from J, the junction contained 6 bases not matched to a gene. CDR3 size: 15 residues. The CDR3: CASSPDRAVSYEQYF. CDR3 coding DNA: TGTGCCAGCAGCCCGGACAGGGCCGTCTCCTACGAGCAGTACTTC.

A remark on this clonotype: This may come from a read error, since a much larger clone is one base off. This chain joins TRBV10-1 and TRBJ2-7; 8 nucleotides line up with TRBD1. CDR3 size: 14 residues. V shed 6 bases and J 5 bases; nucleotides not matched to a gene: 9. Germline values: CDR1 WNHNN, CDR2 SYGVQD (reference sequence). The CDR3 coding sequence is TGCGCCAGCAGAGCCCAGGACAGGGTCCACGAGCAGTACTTC. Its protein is CASRAQDRVHEQYF.

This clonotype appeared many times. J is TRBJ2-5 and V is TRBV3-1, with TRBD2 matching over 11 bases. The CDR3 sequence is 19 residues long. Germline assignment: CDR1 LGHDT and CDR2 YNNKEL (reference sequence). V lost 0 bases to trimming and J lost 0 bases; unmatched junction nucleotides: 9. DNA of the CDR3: TGTGCCAGCAGCCAAGACTTACTAGCGGGGGCCGGATACCAAGAGACCCAGTACTTC. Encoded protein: CASSQDLLAGAGYQETQYF.